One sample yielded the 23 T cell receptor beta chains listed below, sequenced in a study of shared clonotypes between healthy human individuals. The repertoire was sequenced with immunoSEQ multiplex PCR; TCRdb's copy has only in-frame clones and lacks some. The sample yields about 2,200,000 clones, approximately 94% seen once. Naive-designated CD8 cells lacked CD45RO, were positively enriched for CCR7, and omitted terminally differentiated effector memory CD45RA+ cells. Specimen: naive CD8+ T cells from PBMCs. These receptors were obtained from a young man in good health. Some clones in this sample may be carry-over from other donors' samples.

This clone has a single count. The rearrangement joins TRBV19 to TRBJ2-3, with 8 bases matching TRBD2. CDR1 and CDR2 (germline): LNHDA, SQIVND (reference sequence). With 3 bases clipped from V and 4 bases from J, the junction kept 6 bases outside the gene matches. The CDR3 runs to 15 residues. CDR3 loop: CASSIMSGSSDTQYF. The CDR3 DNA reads TGTGCCAGTAGTATTATGAGCGGGAGCTCAGATACGCAGTATTTT. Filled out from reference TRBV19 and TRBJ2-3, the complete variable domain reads DGGITQSPKYLFRKEGQNVTLSCEQNLNHDAMYWYRQDPGQGLRLIYYSQIVNDFQKGDIAEGYSVSREKKESFPLTVTSAQKNPTAFYLCASSIMSGSSDTQYFGPGTRLTVL.

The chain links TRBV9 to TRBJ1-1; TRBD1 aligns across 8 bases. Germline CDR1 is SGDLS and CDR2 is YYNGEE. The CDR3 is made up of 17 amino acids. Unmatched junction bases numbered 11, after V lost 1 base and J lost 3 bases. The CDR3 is CASSVRESTGEHTEAFF. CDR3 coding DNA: TGTGCCAGCAGCGTAAGGGAGTCGACAGGGGAACACACTGAAGCTTTCTTT.

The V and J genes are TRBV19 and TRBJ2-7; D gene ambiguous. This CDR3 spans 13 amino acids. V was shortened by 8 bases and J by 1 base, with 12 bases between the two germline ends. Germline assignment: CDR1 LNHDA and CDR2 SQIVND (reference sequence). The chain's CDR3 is CASGWAESYEQYF. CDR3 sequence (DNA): TGTGCCAGTGGGTGGGCAGAGTCCTACGAGCAGTACTTC.

DNA of the CDR3: TGTGCCAGCAGCCCCAGGGGCGCAGAAAGCTCCTACGAGCAGTACTTC. Translation: CASSPRGAESSYEQYF. J is TRBJ2-7 and V is TRBV7-3; maybe TRBD1 (6 bases). V was shortened by 5 bases and J by 0 bases, with 17 bases between the two germline ends. The CDR3 has 16 amino acids. Germline V gene data show CDR1 as SGHTA and CDR2 as FQGTGA.

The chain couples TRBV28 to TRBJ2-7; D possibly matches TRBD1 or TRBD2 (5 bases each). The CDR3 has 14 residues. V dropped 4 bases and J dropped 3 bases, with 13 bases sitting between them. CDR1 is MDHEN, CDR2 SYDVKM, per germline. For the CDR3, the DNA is TGTGCCAGCAGTTCTAGCAGGGCAAGCTACGAGCAGTACTTC. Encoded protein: CASSSSRASYEQYF.

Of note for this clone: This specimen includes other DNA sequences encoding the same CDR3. The CDR3 bases are TGTGCCAGCAGCCTAGCGGGAGGGCCTTATATTGAGCAGTTCTTC. This gives the protein CASSLAGGPYIEQFF. The V gene is TRBV27, the J gene TRBJ2-1; 12 bases match TRBD2. J lost 9 bases, V lost 6 bases, and 9 bases had no gene match. The CDR3 loop spans 15 amino acids. CDR1 and CDR2 (germline): MNHEY, SMNVEV (reference sequence).

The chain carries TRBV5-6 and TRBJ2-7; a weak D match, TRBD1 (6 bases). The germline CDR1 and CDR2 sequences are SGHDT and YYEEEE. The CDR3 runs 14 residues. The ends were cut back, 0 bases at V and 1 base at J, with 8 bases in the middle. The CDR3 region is CASSLGQASYEQYF. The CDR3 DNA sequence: TGTGCCAGCAGCTTGGGACAGGCTTCCTACGAGCAGTACTTC.

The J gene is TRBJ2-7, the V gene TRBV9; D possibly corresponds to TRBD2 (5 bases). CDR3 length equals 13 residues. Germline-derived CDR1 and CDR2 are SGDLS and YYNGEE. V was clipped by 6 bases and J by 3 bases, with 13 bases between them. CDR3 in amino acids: CASNPDGGYEQYF. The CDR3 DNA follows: TGTGCCAGCAATCCTGACGGAGGCTACGAGCAGTACTTC.

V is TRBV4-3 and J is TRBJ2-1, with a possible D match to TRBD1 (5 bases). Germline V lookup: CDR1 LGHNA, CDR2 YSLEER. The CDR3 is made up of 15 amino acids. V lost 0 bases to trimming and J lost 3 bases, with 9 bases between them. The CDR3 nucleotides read TGCGCCAGCAGCCAAGACCCCCAGGGCTACAATGAGCAGTTCTTC. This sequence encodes CASSQDPQGYNEQFF.

Written as DNA, the CDR3 is TGTGCCAGCAGCGTGGACATATTAGGCTACACCTTC. Protein sequence: CASSVDILGYTF. V is TRBV5-6 and J is TRBJ1-2; possibly TRBD1 for D (5 bases). This CDR3 is built from 12 residues. Germline loops: CDR1 SGHDT, CDR2 YYEEEE. Trimming took off 4 bases at V and 8 bases at J, with 12 bases between the two ends. The entire variable domain, with the rest obtained from reference TRBV5-6 and TRBJ1-2, is as follows: DAGVTQSPTHLIKTRGQQVTLRCSPKSGHDTVSWYQQALGQGPQFIFQYYEEEERQRGNFPDRFSGHQFPNYSSELNVNALLLGDSALYLCASSVDILGYTFGSGTRLTVV.

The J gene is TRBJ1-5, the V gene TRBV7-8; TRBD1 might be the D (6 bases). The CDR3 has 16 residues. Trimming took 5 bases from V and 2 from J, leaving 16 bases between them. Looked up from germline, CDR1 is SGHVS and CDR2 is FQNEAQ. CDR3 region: CASSQGIRGGNQPQHF. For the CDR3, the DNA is TGTGCCAGCAGCCAGGGGATCCGGGGTGGCAATCAGCCCCAGCATTTT.

CDR3: CASSLILGDTIYF. Here the CDR3 DNA reads TGTGCCAGCAGCCTCATCCTGGGAGACACCATATATTTT. The V and J genes are TRBV9 and TRBJ1-3; D is unclear. V was trimmed by 4 bases and J by 8 bases, leaving 13 bases between them. The germline CDR1 and CDR2 sequences are SGDLS and YYNGEE. CDR3 length equals 13 residues.

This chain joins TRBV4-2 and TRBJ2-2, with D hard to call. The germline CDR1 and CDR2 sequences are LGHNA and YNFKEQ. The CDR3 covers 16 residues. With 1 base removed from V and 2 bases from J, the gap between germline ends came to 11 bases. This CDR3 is CASSQALYLNTGELFF. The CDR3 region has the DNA TGTGCCAGCAGCCAAGCCTTATACCTCAACACCGGGGAGCTGTTTTTT.

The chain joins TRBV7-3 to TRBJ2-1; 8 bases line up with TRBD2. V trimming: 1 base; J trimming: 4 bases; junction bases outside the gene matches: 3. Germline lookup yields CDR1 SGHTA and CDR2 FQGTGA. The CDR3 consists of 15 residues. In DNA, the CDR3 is TGTGCCAGCAGCTTAAGCCCGGGAGGGTACAATGAGCAGTTCTTC. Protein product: CASSLSPGGYNEQFF.

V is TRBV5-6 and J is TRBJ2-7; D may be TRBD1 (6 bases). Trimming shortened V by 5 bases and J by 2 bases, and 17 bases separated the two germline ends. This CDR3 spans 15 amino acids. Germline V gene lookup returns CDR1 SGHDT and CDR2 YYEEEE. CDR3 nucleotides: TGTGCCAGCAGTTATTCTGGGACATCTCCCTACGAGCAGTACTTC. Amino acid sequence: CASSYSGTSPYEQYF.

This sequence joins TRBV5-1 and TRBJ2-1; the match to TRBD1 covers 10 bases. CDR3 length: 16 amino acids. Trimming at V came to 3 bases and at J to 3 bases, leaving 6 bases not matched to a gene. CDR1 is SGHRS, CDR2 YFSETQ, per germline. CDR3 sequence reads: CASSSGTGAHYNEQFF. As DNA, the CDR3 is TGCGCCAGCAGCTCTGGGACAGGGGCCCACTACAATGAGCAGTTCTTC.

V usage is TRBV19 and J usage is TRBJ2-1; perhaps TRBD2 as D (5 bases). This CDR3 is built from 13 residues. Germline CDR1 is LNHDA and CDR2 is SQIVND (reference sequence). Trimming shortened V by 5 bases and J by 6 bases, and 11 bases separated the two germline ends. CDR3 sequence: CASSPLVPNEQFF. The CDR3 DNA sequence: TGTGCCAGTAGTCCACTAGTCCCCAATGAGCAGTTCTTC.

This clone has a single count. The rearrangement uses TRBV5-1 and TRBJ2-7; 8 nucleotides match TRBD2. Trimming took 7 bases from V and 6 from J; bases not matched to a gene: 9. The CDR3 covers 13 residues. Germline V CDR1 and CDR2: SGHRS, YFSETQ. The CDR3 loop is CASASAGVFEQYF. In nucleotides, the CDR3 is TGCGCCAGCGCCTCAGCGGGAGTTTTCGAGCAGTACTTC.

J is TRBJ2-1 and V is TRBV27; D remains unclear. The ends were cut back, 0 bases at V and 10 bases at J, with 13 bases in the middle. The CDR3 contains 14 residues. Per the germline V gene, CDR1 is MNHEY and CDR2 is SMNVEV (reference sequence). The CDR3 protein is CASSLSGGLWEQFF. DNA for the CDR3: TGTGCCAGCAGTTTATCTGGCGGTCTTTGGGAGCAGTTCTTC.

CDR3 sequence (DNA): TGTGCCAGCTCAGGTGGAAGCTCCTACAATGAGCAGTTCTTC. It encodes CASSGGSSYNEQFF. This rearrangement joins TRBV7-8 to TRBJ2-1; the D is unclear. Per the germline V gene, CDR1 is SGHVS and CDR2 is FQNEAQ. This CDR3 comprises 14 residues. Trimming shortened V by 8 bases and J by 0 bases, and 11 bases separated the two germline ends.

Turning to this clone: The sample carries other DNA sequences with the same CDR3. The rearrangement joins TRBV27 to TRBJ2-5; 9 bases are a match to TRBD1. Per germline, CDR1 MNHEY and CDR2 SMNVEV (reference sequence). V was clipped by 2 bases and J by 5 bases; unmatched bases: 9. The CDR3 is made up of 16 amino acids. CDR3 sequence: CASSLLGTGGSETQYF. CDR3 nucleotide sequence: TGTGCCAGCAGTTTACTAGGAACAGGGGGCAGCGAGACCCAGTACTTC.

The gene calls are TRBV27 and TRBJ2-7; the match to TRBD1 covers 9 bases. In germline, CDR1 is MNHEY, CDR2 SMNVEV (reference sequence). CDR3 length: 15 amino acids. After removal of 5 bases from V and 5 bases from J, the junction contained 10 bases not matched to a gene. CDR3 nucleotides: TGTGCCAGCAGTGAAACCGGGACAGGGTGGGACGAGCAGTACTTC. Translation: CASSETGTGWDEQYF.

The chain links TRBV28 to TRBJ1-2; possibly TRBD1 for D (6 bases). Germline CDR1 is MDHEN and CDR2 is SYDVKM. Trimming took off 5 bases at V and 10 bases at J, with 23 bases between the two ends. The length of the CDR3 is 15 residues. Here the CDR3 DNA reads TGTGCCAGCAGTACATACAGGACAGCCGTAGATGTCTACACCTTC. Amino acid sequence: CASSTYRTAVDVYTF.